These 31 T cell receptor beta chains were all obtained from the same sample, sequenced in a study of blood T cell repertoires in COVID-19. Some clones are missing from TCRdb's copy, which holds only in-frame ones; the method was immunoSEQ multiplex PCR. The table includes roughly 66,000 clones, 91% detected once. Sequenced sample: peripheral blood. These receptors all come from a human donor in a cohort sampled during active COVID-19.

V usage is TRBV19 and J usage is TRBJ1-2; 7 bases align to TRBD1. Germline lookup yields CDR1 LNHDA and CDR2 SQIVND (reference sequence). The length of the CDR3 is 16 residues. The trim removed 0 bases at V and 6 bases at J, leaving 10 bases unmatched. The CDR3 loop reads CASSIDLRGQIHGYTF. The DNA for the CDR3 is TGTGCCAGTAGTATAGATTTAAGGGGGCAGATCCATGGCTACACCTTC. The variable domain in full, completed from reference TRBV19 and TRBJ1-2, reads DGGITQSPKYLFRKEGQNVTLSCEQNLNHDAMYWYRQDPGQGLRLIYYSQIVNDFQKGDIAEGYSVSREKKESFPLTVTSAQKNPTAFYLCASSIDLRGQIHGYTFGSGTRLTVV.

CDR3 DNA sequence: TGTGCCAGCAGTAACGCCCGACAGGGGCTCGAGCAGTACTTC. This gives the protein CASSNARQGLEQYF. The chain couples TRBV2 to TRBJ2-7, with TRBD1 matching 8 bases. Per germline, CDR1 SNHLY and CDR2 FYNNEI. The CDR3 consists of 14 residues. V lost 5 bases to trimming and J lost 6 bases; unmatched junction nucleotides: 9.

The chain links TRBV28 to TRBJ1-6; no definite D call. With 1 base removed from V and 3 bases from J, the gap between germline ends came to 7 bases. The CDR3 contains 15 residues. CDR1 is MDHEN, CDR2 SYDVKM, per germline. In DNA, the CDR3 is TGTGCCAGCAGTTTATTGACTGACTATAATTCACCCCTCCACTTT. This sequence encodes CASSLLTDYNSPLHF.

The chain uses TRBV7-9 and TRBJ1-1, with TRBD1 as a possible D gene (6 bases). This CDR3 region has 15 residues. V was clipped by 0 bases and J by 4 bases, with 12 bases between them. From germline, CDR1 is SEHNR and CDR2 FQNEAQ (reference sequence). CDR3 in DNA: TGTGCCAGCAGCTTAGCGGGAGGGGGTGGCACTGAAGCTTTCTTT. Translating it yields CASSLAGGGGTEAFF.

This clone has a single count. The V and J genes are TRBV15 and TRBJ1-6, with 7 bases identical to TRBD1. This CDR3 contains 15 residues. The germline CDR1 and CDR2 sequences are LNHNV and YYDKDF (reference sequence). V was clipped by 5 bases and J by 8 bases; unmatched bases: 9. Written as DNA, the CDR3 is TGTGCCACCAGCCCTCAGGACAGGTTTGATTCACCCCTCCACTTT. Its translation is CATSPQDRFDSPLHF.

The chain's CDR3 is CASSRDRGYEQYF. The CDR3 coding sequence is TGTGCCAGCAGTCGGGACAGGGGCTACGAGCAGTACTTC. The chain uses TRBV27 and TRBJ2-7; 10 nucleotides agree with TRBD1. Germline lookup yields CDR1 MNHEY and CDR2 SMNVEV (reference sequence). Unmatched junction bases numbered 1, after V lost 5 bases and J lost 3 bases. There are 13 residues in the CDR3.

J is TRBJ2-7 and V is TRBV7-2; 11 nucleotides agree with TRBD1. After removal of 0 bases from V and 2 bases from J, the junction contained 0 bases not matched to a gene. Germline V gene lookup returns CDR1 SGHTA and CDR2 FQGNSA. The CDR3 is 15 amino acids. The CDR3 nucleotides read TGTGCCAGCAGCTTAGCGGACAGGGGGCCCTACGAGCAGTACTTC. Translated: CASSLADRGPYEQYF.

This clone was detected once. The rearrangement joins TRBV7-9 to TRBJ2-5; D remains ambiguous. This CDR3 is built from 11 residues. The V end lost 4 bases, the J end lost 4 bases, and 4 bases lay between the germline ends. Per germline, CDR1 SEHNR and CDR2 FQNEAQ (reference sequence). Here the CDR3 DNA reads TGTGCCAGCAGCTCGGGAGAGACCCAGTACTTC. Its protein is CASSSGETQYF.

The gene calls are TRBV28 and TRBJ1-5, with D tentatively TRBD1 (6 bases). Trimming shortened V by 3 bases and J by 0 bases, and 9 bases separated the two germline ends. This CDR3 is 15 amino acids long. CDR1 and CDR2 from the germline V gene are MDHEN and SYDVKM. The CDR3 nucleotides are TGTGCCAGCAGTTTTCGGGACACTAGCAATCAGCCCCAGCATTTT. This gives the protein CASSFRDTSNQPQHF.

The V gene is TRBV10-3, the J gene TRBJ2-5; TRBD2 agrees at 12 bases. The CDR3 has 14 amino acids. Germline V lookup: CDR1 ENHRY, CDR2 SYGVKD. The V and J ends lost 7 bases and 2 bases, in that order; junction bases with no gene match: 2. CDR3 region: CAIKGLAGQETQYF. The CDR3 DNA follows: TGTGCCATCAAAGGACTAGCGGGGCAAGAGACCCAGTACTTC.

The V gene is TRBV19, the J gene TRBJ2-3; tentatively, D is TRBD2 (5 bases). The CDR3 covers 14 residues. The germline V gene encodes CDR1 LNHDA and CDR2 SQIVND (reference sequence). Trimming removed 3 bases at V and 0 bases at J, with 7 bases between. CDR3 sequence: CASSMWTSTDTQYF. The CDR3 DNA is TGTGCCAGTAGTATGTGGACTAGCACAGATACGCAGTATTTT.

The chain carries TRBV3-1 (or the pseudogene TRBV3-2) and TRBJ2-7; 9 bases fit TRBD1. J lost 6 bases, V lost 1 base, and 7 bases had no gene match. Germline lookup yields CDR1 LGHDT and CDR2 YNNKEL (reference sequence). The CDR3 contains 15 residues. The CDR3 nucleotides are TGTGCCAGCAGCCAAGCCACAGGGGGCGGCGGCGAGCAGTACTTC. This gives the protein CASSQATGGGGEQYF.

This chain joins TRBV29-1 and TRBJ2-3; 10 bases fit TRBD1. V dropped 4 bases and J dropped 5; count of bases not matched to a gene: 6. Germline V CDR1 and CDR2: SQVTM, ANQGSEA. The CDR3 contains 14 residues. The CDR3 is CSVVTGGRGDTQYF. Written as DNA, the CDR3 is TGCAGCGTTGTGACAGGGGGCCGGGGAGATACGCAGTATTTT.

The chain recombines TRBV28 with TRBJ2-7; D remains unclear. This CDR3 is built from 13 residues. V was pared by 7 bases and J by 8 bases, with 18 bases between. CDR1 and CDR2 from the germline V gene are MDHEN and SYDVKM. CDR3 nucleotides: TGTGCCAGCACCCCTCCGGTAGCAGCCAAGCAGTACTTC. Translation: CASTPPVAAKQYF.

In nucleotides, the CDR3 is TGTGCCAGCAGCCGGGGGGGGTCTAGCGTGTTATCCTACGAGCAGTACTTC. Translation: CASSRGGSSVLSYEQYF. The chain joins TRBV4-2 to TRBJ2-7, with 7 bases that match TRBD2. Germline assignment: CDR1 LGHNA and CDR2 YNFKEQ. Germline trimming cut 4 bases from V and 1 base from J; bases unmatched to any gene: 13. The CDR3 length is 17 residues.

J is TRBJ1-5 and V is TRBV4-3; D gene ambiguous. This CDR3 contains 17 residues. Looked up from germline, CDR1 is LGHNA and CDR2 is YSLEER. V gave up 1 base and J gave up 0 bases, with 13 bases separating them. The CDR3 DNA follows: TGCGCCAGCAGCCAAGTGTGGGGAGAGGGTAGCAATCAGCCCCAGCATTTT. Its protein product is CASSQVWGEGSNQPQHF.

The CDR3 sequence: CASSPGLAGGQETQYF. DNA for the CDR3: TGTGCCAGCAGCCCGGGACTAGCGGGGGGCCAAGAGACCCAGTACTTC. This sequence joins TRBV3-1 (or the pseudogene TRBV3-2) and TRBJ2-5; 15 positions match TRBD2. The V segment lost 4 bases and the J segment 1 base; nucleotides outside the gene matches: 1. The CDR3 totals 16 residues. Germline V CDR1 and CDR2: LGHDT, YNNKEL (reference sequence).

This clone is classed as medium-sized. The V call is TRBV6-5, the J call TRBJ2-1; TRBD1 matches 8 bases. Trimming at V came to 7 bases and at J to 8 bases, leaving 7 bases not matched to a gene. The CDR3 contains 13 residues. Germline lookup yields CDR1 MNHEY and CDR2 SVGAGI. The CDR3 DNA follows: TGTGCCAGCACTGGCCAGGGGGCAGATGAGCAGTTCTTC. This codes for CASTGQGADEQFF.

This chain uses TRBV3-1 (or the pseudogene TRBV3-2) with TRBJ1-5; D is undetermined. Germline V gives CDR1 LGHDT, CDR2 YNNKEL (reference sequence). V lost 1 base and J lost 0, with 7 bases in between. The CDR3 loop spans 15 amino acids. In DNA, the CDR3 is TGTGCCAGCAGCCAAGGAGGCATTAGCAATCAGCCCCAGCATTTT. Its protein product is CASSQGGISNQPQHF.

This clone was seen a handful of times. V and J are TRBV3-1 (or the pseudogene TRBV3-2) and TRBJ1-1, with 7 bases lining up with TRBD1. Trimming at V came to 1 base and at J to 5 bases, leaving 4 bases not matched to a gene. The CDR3 has 14 residues. The germline CDR1 and CDR2 sequences are LGHDT and YNNKEL (reference sequence). The CDR3, as DNA: TGTGCCAGCAGCCAAGCGTCAGGGGGAACTGAAGCTTTCTTT. Residues: CASSQASGGTEAFF.

CDR3 residues: CAWTRGNTIYF. The CDR3 bases are TGTGCCTGGACTCGGGGAAACACCATATATTTT. This sequence joins TRBV30 and TRBJ1-3, with D hard to call. CDR3 length: 11 residues. V dropped 4 bases and J dropped 4 bases, with 5 bases sitting between them. The germline V gene has CDR1 GTSNPN and CDR2 SVGIG (reference sequence).

This sequence joins TRBV23-1 and TRBJ2-3; 7 positions agree with TRBD1. TRBV23-1 is given ORF status, its function remaining uncertain. V shed 6 bases, J shed 3 bases, and the junction held 15 bases outside the gene matches. This CDR3 spans 17 amino acids. The CDR3 protein is CASRDLKQGMGTDTQYF. CDR3 bases: TGCGCCAGCAGGGACTTAAAACAGGGGATGGGGACAGATACGCAGTATTTT.

This clone appeared a single time. This chain connects TRBV18 to TRBJ2-3; 8 bases map to TRBD2. The CDR3 sequence is 15 residues long. Germline V gene lookup returns CDR1 KGHSH and CDR2 LQKENI. The J segment lost 6 bases and the V segment lost 5 bases, leaving 10 bases of the junction unmatched. In DNA, the CDR3 is TGTGCCAGCTCAGGACCGGGACTAGTTTTGGATACGCAGTATTTT. Residues: CASSGPGLVLDTQYF.

This sequence joins TRBV20-1 and TRBJ2-7; TRBD2 agrees at 10 bases. This CDR3 has 14 amino acids. Germline CDR1 is DFQATT and CDR2 is SNEGSKA (reference sequence). V shed 5 bases and J 7 bases; nucleotides not matched to a gene: 11. Here the CDR3 DNA reads TGCAGTGCTGGTGGGACTAGCGACTGGGGGGAGCAGTACTTC. It specifies CSAGGTSDWGEQYF.

The chain employs TRBV19 and TRBJ2-1; TRBD1 agrees at 9 bases. The CDR3 is made up of 14 amino acids. J was trimmed by 8 bases and V by 6 bases; bases with no gene match: 8. Germline CDR1 LNHDA, CDR2 SQIVND (reference sequence). Here the CDR3 reads CASSSGTGSYEQFF. CDR3 nucleotide sequence: TGTGCCAGTAGCTCCGGGACAGGGAGTTATGAGCAGTTCTTC.

This chain uses TRBV9 with TRBJ2-7; D might be TRBD1 (5 bases). CDR1 and CDR2 (germline): SGDLS, YYNGEE. V lost 0 bases and J lost 2, with 9 bases in between. The CDR3 is 14 amino acids. CDR3 residues: CASSVGGSTYEQYF. For the CDR3, the DNA is TGTGCCAGCAGCGTAGGGGGCAGTACCTACGAGCAGTACTTC.

The chain couples TRBV18 to TRBJ1-1; the match to TRBD1 covers 8 bases. The junction had 12 bases not matched to a gene; V was cut back by 3 bases and J by 6 bases. The CDR3 has 16 amino acids. Germline CDR1 and CDR2: KGHSH and LQKENI. CDR3 sequence reads: CASSPGTGRLGAEAFF. The CDR3 DNA reads TGTGCCAGCTCACCCGGGACAGGACGGCTCGGGGCTGAAGCTTTCTTT.

The CDR3 DNA reads TGTGCCAGTAGTCCCGCGGGGGGGGGCGGAGAGACCCAGTACTTC. Amino acids: CASSPAGGGGETQYF. J is TRBJ2-5 and V is TRBV19, with 9 bases fitting TRBD2. The CDR3 has 15 residues. Germline values: CDR1 LNHDA, CDR2 SQIVND (reference sequence). V shed 5 bases and J 4 bases; nucleotides not matched to a gene: 8.

This clone was counted a few times. CDR3 amino acids: CASSNDVGSLTQPQHF. For the CDR3, the DNA is TGTGCCAGCAGCAACGACGTCGGGTCGCTAACTCAGCCCCAGCATTTT. V is TRBV7-2 and J is TRBJ1-5, with unresolved D. V lost 5 bases and J lost 6, with 20 bases in between. The V gene's germline CDR1 is SGHTA and CDR2 FQGNSA. The CDR3 contains 16 residues.

V and J are TRBV9 and TRBJ2-5; a weak D match, TRBD2 (5 bases). The V gene's germline CDR1 is SGDLS and CDR2 YYNGEE. Trimming cost V 2 bases and J 3 bases, with 8 bases left between them. This CDR3 contains 13 residues. For the CDR3, the DNA is TGTGCCAGCAGCGTGCTAGCAGAAGAGACCCAGTACTTC. Its protein is CASSVLAEETQYF.

This clone was seen only once. The rearrangement uses TRBV19 and TRBJ2-1; 10 bases are shared with TRBD2. The CDR3 spans 15 residues. Germline assignment: CDR1 LNHDA and CDR2 SQIVND (reference sequence). Unmatched junction bases numbered 11, after V lost 7 bases and J lost 8 bases. The CDR3 DNA reads TGTGCCAGTACCCCGCCAGCGGGAGGGGCAGATGAGCAGTTCTTC. Translated: CASTPPAGGADEQFF.